Sequencing of this T cell receptor beta chain was carried out in a study of shared clonotypes between healthy human individuals. Findings of the study overall: Measured sharing among donors was expected to vary with sequencing depth. As a rule, naive subsets had a larger estimated richness than memory subsets.

The repertoire was sequenced with immunoSEQ multiplex PCR; TCRdb's copy has only in-frame clones and lacks some. Altogether 1 million to 1.3 million clones are present, around 78% being singletons, with the ten largest covering around 0.6%. The sample holds one count of this clone. Its antigen is undetermined. CDR1 is MRHNA and CDR2 is SNTAGT in the germline V gene. The CDR3 consists of 15 residues. V was clipped by 1 base and J by 4 bases; unmatched bases: 3. Sequencing used memory CD4+ T cells from PBMCs. Subset denoted: CD45RA-negative fraction. This sequence originates from a young man in good health. Some clones in this sample may be carry-over from other donors' samples. The rearrangement links TRBV6-4 to TRBJ2-3; 9 positions match TRBD1. The CDR3 spells CASSDFTGGADTQYF. In nucleotides, the CDR3 is TGTGCCAGCAGTGACTTTACAGGGGGCGCAGATACGCAGTATTTT.